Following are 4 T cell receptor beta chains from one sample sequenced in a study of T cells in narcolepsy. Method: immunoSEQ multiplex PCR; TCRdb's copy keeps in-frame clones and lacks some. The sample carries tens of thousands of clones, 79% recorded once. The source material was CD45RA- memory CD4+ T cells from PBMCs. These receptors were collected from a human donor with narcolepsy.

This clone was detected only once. The CDR3 reads CASSLTGQANYGYTF. In DNA form, the CDR3 reads TGTGCCAGCAGCTTAACGGGTCAGGCGAACTATGGCTACACCTTC. V is TRBV7-3 and J is TRBJ1-2, with D unresolved. The CDR3 covers 15 residues. Germline V gene sequence: CDR1 SGHTA, CDR2 FQGTGA. Trimming removed 0 bases from V and 2 bases from J, with 10 bases in between.

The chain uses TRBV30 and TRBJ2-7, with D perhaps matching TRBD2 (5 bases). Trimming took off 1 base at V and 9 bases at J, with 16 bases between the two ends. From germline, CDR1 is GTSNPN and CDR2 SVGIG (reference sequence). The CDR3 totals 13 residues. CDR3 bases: TGTGCCTGGAGTGGAGGTAGCGCTAAGGGGCAGTACTTC. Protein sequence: CAWSGGSAKGQYF.

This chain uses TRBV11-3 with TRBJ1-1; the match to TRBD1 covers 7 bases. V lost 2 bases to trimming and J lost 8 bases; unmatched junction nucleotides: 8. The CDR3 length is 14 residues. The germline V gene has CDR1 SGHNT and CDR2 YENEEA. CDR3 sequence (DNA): TGTGCCAGCAGCTTATTGAGACAGGGATTAGAAGCTTTCTTT. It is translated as CASSLLRQGLEAFF.

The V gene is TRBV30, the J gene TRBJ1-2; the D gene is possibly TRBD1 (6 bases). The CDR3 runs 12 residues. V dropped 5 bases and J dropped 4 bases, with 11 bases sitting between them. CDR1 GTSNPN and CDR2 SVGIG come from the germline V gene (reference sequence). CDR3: CAWQQGSYGYTF. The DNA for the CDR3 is TGTGCCTGGCAACAGGGTTCCTATGGCTACACCTTC.